A selection of T cell receptor beta chains follows, all from one sample in a study of blood T cell repertoires in COVID-19. Here immunoSEQ multiplex PCR was the method, and the copy in TCRdb shows in-frame clones only, minus some. The data hold fewer than 250,000 clones, with around nine tenths observed a single time. Sequencing was done on a sample of peripheral blood. The source of these receptors is a man aged 35 to 55 with acute or convalescent COVID-19. Each CDR3 is given with its conserved first and last residue. The order of the fields is V gene, CDR3 protein.

TRBV19 | CAISQQGTGDTGELFF
TRBV28 | CASSLSSGRALGVTQYF
TRBV5-8 | CASSLGLADYNEQFF
TRBV18 | CASSPSWTAQNTEAFF
TRBV25-1 | CASSDDRGDEKLFF
TRBV11-2 | CASSLDREGGYTF
TRBV29-1 | CSVELWVSHFGGEQYF
TRBV4-1 | CASSQLREGWPQHF
TRBV27 | CASSLGPKSYEQYF
TRBV7-9 | CASLGFIPRDTQYF
TRBV6-5 | CASSDRVSSGNTIYF
TRBV27 | CASSLGLGGSYEQYF
TRBV6-5 | CASSFTSGNEQFF
TRBV7-9 | CASSLAPIETQYF
TRBV5-8 | CASSTSGTGDYEQYF
TRBV20-1 | CSASSLGTTQETQYF
TRBV28 | CASSSAVRGTEAFF
TRBV12-3/TRBV12-4 | CASRGQSEAFF
TRBV7-9 | CASSFLLRGPEQYF
TRBV5-1 | CASSLPTPGDTEAFF
TRBV6-5 | CATQGGGQAYGYTF
TRBV9 | CASGSYRGSSEKLFF
TRBV7-9 | CASSQKLAELYNEQFF
TRBV29-1 | CSAGTDPDTGELFF
TRBV6-5 | CASSRDRGNYGYTF
TRBV18 | CASSPILHASFEQYF
TRBV29-1 | CSVGPRHKLAGLRAGTQYF
TRBV7-9 | CASSLLTGDVYGYTF
TRBV5-1 | CASSITQGAGTGELFF
TRBV7-9 | CASSLANQGGYGYTF
TRBV18 | CASSLGRSGNQPQHF
TRBV7-8 | CASSPYEAYEQYF
TRBV6-2/TRBV6-3 | CASSERGVRETQYF
TRBV6-5 | CASSYGGARYGYTF
TRBV6-5 | CASGRQVLNEQFF
TRBV3-1/TRBV3-2 | CASSDGARGTEAFF
TRBV5-1 | CASSLQTGAETQYF
TRBV12-3/TRBV12-4 | CASRARERTEAFF
TRBV24-1 | CATSSGQGTGEQYF
TRBV14 | CASSQATSGIQETQYF
TRBV7-9 | CASSSDRGTYEQYF
TRBV30 | CAWNHATDTQYF
TRBV11-2 | CASSERTSGSYEQYF
TRBV5-4 | CASSLKAGGQETQYF
TRBV9 | CASSVGLDSNNSPLHF
TRBV28 | CASSLGGHPPYGYTF
TRBV12-3/TRBV12-4 | CASSSWEGYTF
TRBV28 | CASSLGSSGNTIYF
TRBV12-3/TRBV12-4 | CASSLFGDGGQYF
TRBV7-9 | CASSPPGVSRTEAFF
TRBV9 | CASSVGGLDMNTEAFF